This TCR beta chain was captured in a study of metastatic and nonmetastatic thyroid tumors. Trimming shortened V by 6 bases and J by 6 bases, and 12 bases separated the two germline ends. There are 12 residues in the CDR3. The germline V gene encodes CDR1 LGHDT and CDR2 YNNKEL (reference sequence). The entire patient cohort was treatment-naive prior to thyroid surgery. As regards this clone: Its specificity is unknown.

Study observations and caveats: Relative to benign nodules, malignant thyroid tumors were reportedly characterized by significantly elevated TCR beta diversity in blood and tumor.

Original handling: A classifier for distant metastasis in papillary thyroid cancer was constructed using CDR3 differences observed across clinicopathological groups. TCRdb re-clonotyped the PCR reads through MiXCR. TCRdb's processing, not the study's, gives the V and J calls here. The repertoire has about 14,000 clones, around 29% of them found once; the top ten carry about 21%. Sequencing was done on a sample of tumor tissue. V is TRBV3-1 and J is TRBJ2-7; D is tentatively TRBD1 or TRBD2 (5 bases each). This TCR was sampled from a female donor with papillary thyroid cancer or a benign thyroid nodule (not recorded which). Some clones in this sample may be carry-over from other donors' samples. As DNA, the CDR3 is TGTGCCAGCAGATTCGCTGGGGGCGAGCAGTACTTC. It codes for CASRFAGGEQYF.